The 15 T cell receptor beta chains below all came from one sample that was sequenced in a study of shared clonotypes between healthy human individuals (dated by TCRdb to the early 2020s). Library method: the immunoSEQ multiplex PCR assay. Drawn from immuneACCESS, this table holds only the in-frame rearrangements with V and J called that TCRdb kept. Clones are partly lost; checked studies trace under half to an unresolved V gene and leave the rest unexplained. This sample is represented by under 1 million clones; 92% of them were singletons. The ten biggest clones cover less than 25% of the sample. CD8 naive samples consisted of CD45RO-negative cells that were positively selected for CCR7, yielding a CD45RA+CCR7+ population without TemRA cells. Sequencing was done on a sample of naive CD8+ T cells sorted from blood. This specimen's cell subset or site label, per the study, means: CD45RA+CCR7+. Receptors were obtained from a man aged 25-45 years in good health.

Regarding this clone: The same CDR3 arises from other DNA sequences in this sample as well. The rearrangement joins TRBV2 to TRBJ2-7; no clear D gene. V lost 8 bases, J lost 3 bases, and 5 bases lay in between. The CDR3 loop spans 10 amino acids. Germline CDR1 is SNHLY and CDR2 is FYNNEI. In DNA form, the CDR3 reads TGTGCCAGCGGAGACTACGAGCAGTACTTC. Translating gives CASGDYEQYF.

This clone was seen just once. This rearrangement joins TRBV7-9 to TRBJ1-1, with 9 bases identical to TRBD1. Germline CDR1 and CDR2: SEHNR and FQNEAQ (reference sequence). Losses at the gene ends were 6 bases for V and 0 bases for J; bases not matched to a gene: 8. CDR3 length: 16 residues. The CDR3 DNA sequence: TGTGCCAGCAGGCAGCTACAGGGGGCGATGAACACTGAAGCTTTCTTT. Residues: CASRQLQGAMNTEAFF.

The rearrangement links TRBV7-9 to TRBJ2-1; no clear D gene. The CDR3 is made up of 12 amino acids. CDR1 is SEHNR and CDR2 is FQNEAQ in the germline V gene (reference sequence). V lost 5 bases to trimming and J lost 9 bases, with 11 bases between them. The CDR3 sequence is CASSPLKGEQFF. In nucleotides, the CDR3 is TGTGCCAGCAGCCCCTTGAAAGGTGAGCAGTTCTTC.

This chain joins TRBV7-9 and TRBJ1-2, with 8 nucleotides matching TRBD1. V was pared by 3 bases and J by 6 bases, with 6 bases of the junction left unmatched. CDR1 and CDR2 (germline): SEHNR, FQNEAQ (reference sequence). The CDR3 is made up of 14 amino acids. In DNA, the CDR3 is TGTGCCAGCAGCTTTGCGGACAGGGATAATGGCTACACCTTC. Translation gives CASSFADRDNGYTF.

CDR3 residues: CASSSTIRDRGNYEQYF. CDR3 DNA: TGTGCCAGCAGCTCGACGATCCGGGACAGGGGCAACTACGAGCAGTACTTC. This chain links TRBV7-9 with TRBJ2-7; 10 bases agree with TRBD1. Germline V gives CDR1 SEHNR, CDR2 FQNEAQ (reference sequence). Trimming at V came to 4 bases and at J to 3 bases, leaving 12 bases not matched to a gene. This CDR3 has 17 residues.

The rearrangement links TRBV29-1 to TRBJ2-2; 8 bases fit TRBD2. Losses at the gene ends were 7 bases for V and 0 bases for J; bases not matched to a gene: 7. From germline, CDR1 is SQVTM and CDR2 ANQGSEA. The CDR3 contains 15 residues. CDR3 DNA sequence: TGCAGCGCTAAGGGGGGACTAGCGAACACCGGGGAGCTGTTTTTT. It specifies CSAKGGLANTGELFF.

This chain links TRBV25-1 with TRBJ1-5; unclear D gene. V lost 2 bases and J lost 4, with 9 bases in between. Germline values: CDR1 MGHDK, CDR2 SYGVNS. This CDR3 spans 14 amino acids. Written as DNA, the CDR3 is TGTGCCAGCAGTGAAAGAAGGTGGAATCAGCCCCAGCATTTT. This codes for CASSERRWNQPQHF.

The chain joins TRBV27 to TRBJ1-3; D gene uncertain. The CDR3 has 14 amino acids. V was trimmed by 4 bases and J by 7 bases, leaving 14 bases between them. From germline, CDR1 is MNHEY and CDR2 SMNVEV (reference sequence). CDR3 residues: CASSSDVSGNTIYF. The CDR3 DNA reads TGTGCCAGCAGTTCGGACGTTTCGGGGAACACCATATATTTT.

The V and J genes are TRBV27 and TRBJ1-5; D gene uncertain. The CDR3 is 13 residues long. Germline V lookup: CDR1 MNHEY, CDR2 SMNVEV (reference sequence). Trimming left V 3 bases short and J 4 bases short, with 7 bases between. The CDR3 bases are TGTGCCAGCAGTTTCCTCACTAATCAGCCCCAGCATTTT. Its translation: CASSFLTNQPQHF.

This clone has a single count. The chain has TRBV15 and TRBJ1-2; D remains ambiguous. The CDR3 is made up of 13 amino acids. The V end was cut by 8 bases, the J end by 8 bases, with 18 bases between. Looked up from germline, CDR1 is LNHNV and CDR2 is YYDKDF (reference sequence). CDR3 nucleotide sequence: TGTGCCACCTGGCAGCGCGGCCGGCTGGGCTACACCTTC. It translates to CATWQRGRLGYTF.

The chain is built from TRBV28 and TRBJ2-2, with 12 bases aligning to TRBD2. Trimming cost V 4 bases and J 5 bases; bases outside gene matches: 17. The CDR3 loop spans 20 amino acids. Germline V gives CDR1 MDHEN, CDR2 SYDVKM. The CDR3 DNA follows: TGTGCCAGCAGTTCCCCGGCCTTGACTAGCGGGAGTCGAAAAACCGGGGAGCTGTTTTTT. Protein sequence: CASSSPALTSGSRKTGELFF.

The chain employs TRBV30 and TRBJ1-2, with TRBD1 as a possible D gene (6 bases). The germline CDR1 and CDR2 sequences are GTSNPN and SVGIG (reference sequence). The CDR3 covers 15 residues. Trimming took off 2 bases at V and 5 bases at J, with 18 bases between the two ends. For the CDR3, the DNA is TGTGCCTGGAGTAAGGTGACAGGATTTGGTTATGGCTACACCTTC. Protein sequence: CAWSKVTGFGYGYTF.

CDR3 nucleotides: TGTGCCAGCACCCCCGGTGGGAACACTGAAGCTTTCTTT. It specifies CASTPGGNTEAFF. V usage is TRBV27 and J usage is TRBJ1-1; D unclear. Germline V gives CDR1 MNHEY, CDR2 SMNVEV (reference sequence). Trimming left V 7 bases short and J 1 base short, with 10 bases between. The CDR3 sequence is 13 residues long.

This chain joins TRBV5-4 and TRBJ2-7; 9 bases fit TRBD1. This CDR3 has 14 residues. The ends lost 3 bases at V and 0 bases at J; junction bases unmatched: 1. Per the germline V gene, CDR1 is SGHNT and CDR2 is YYREEE (reference sequence). The CDR3 region has the DNA TGTGCCAGCAGCTGGACAGGGGACTCCTACGAGCAGTACTTC. Translation gives CASSWTGDSYEQYF.

The rearrangement links TRBV2 to TRBJ1-3, with D possibly matching TRBD1 (5 bases). The germline V and J ends were trimmed by 8 bases and 0 bases, with 14 bases remaining between them. Germline-derived CDR1 and CDR2 are SNHLY and FYNNEI. The CDR3 has 15 residues. This CDR3 is CASDATGDSGNTIYF. The CDR3 DNA sequence: TGTGCCAGCGACGCAACAGGTGACTCTGGAAACACCATATATTTT.